Given below is one T cell receptor (beta chain) in context. The data were obtained in a study of shared clonotypes between healthy human individuals. Study-wide context: Donors, aged 18 to 49, were a couple of women and three men.

Assay: immunoSEQ multiplex PCR; the TCRdb copy retains only in-frame clones and omits some. The sample gives millions of clones, just under 95% of which show up once; about 1.1% is in the top ten. Naive-designated CD8 cells lacked CD45RO, were positively enriched for CCR7, and omitted terminally differentiated effector memory CD45RA+ cells. The CDR3 contains 12 residues. The germline gives CDR1 SGDLS, CDR2 YYNGEE. V lost 2 bases to trimming and J lost 4 bases, with 7 bases between them. The sequenced sample consisted of naive CD8+ T cells sorted from blood. This chain joins TRBV9 and TRBJ2-7; D remains unclear. The clonotype originates from a man between 18 and 29 years old in good health. This CDR3 is CASSVNFYEQYF. CDR3 in DNA: TGTGCCAGCAGCGTTAATTTTTACGAGCAGTACTTC.